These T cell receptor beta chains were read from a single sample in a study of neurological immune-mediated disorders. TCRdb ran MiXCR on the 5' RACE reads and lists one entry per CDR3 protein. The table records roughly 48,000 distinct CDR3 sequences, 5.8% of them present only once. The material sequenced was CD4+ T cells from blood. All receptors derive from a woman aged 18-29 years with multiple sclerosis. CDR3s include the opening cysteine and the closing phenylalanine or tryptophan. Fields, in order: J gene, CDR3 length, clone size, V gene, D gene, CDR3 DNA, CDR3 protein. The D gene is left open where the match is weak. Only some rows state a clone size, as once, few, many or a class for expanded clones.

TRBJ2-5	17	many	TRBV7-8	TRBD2	TGTGCCAGCAGCTTATTGCCAGGACTAGCGGTTAAAGAGACCCAGTACTTC	CASSLLPGLAVKETQYF
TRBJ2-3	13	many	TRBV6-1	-	TGTGCCAGCATTTTTGGTAGTACAGATACGCAGTATTTT	CASIFGSTDTQYF
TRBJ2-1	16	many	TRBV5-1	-	TGCGCCAGCGCCTTTAGCCTCGGGACGGGTCACCGGGGGCCGTTCTTC	CASAFSLGTGHRGPFF
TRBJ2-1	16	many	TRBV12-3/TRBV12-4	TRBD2	TGTGCCAGCAGTTTAGCCGCGGGAGGGCCGTACAATGAGCAGTTCTTC	CASSLAAGGPYNEQFF
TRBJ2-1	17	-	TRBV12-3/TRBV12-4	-	TGTGCCAGCAGTCCCCCACTAGTCAGGTCCCCCCGTGACGAGCAGTTCTTC	CASSPPLVRSPRDEQFF
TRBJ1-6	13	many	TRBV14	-	TGTGCCAGCCAAAACAGCCATAATTCACCCCTCCACTTT	CASQNSHNSPLHF
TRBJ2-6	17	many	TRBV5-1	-	TGCGCCAGCAGCTCCGTCGGGGTTAGCTCTGGGGCCAACGTCCTGACTTTC	CASSSVGVSSGANVLTF
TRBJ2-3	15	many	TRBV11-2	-	TGTGCCAGCAGCTTAGATCAGGGGCAGACAGATACGCAGTATTTT	CASSLDQGQTDTQYF
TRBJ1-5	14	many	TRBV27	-	TGTGCCAGCAGTTTAACCAGGAGCAATCAGCCCCAGCATTTT	CASSLTRSNQPQHF
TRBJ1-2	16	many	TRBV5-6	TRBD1	TGTGCCAGCAGCCCGGAGGTCGGGACAGGGGGCCGTGGCTACACCTTC	CASSPEVGTGGRGYTF
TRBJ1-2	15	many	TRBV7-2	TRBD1	TGTGCCAGCAGCTTAGCGGGACAGGGCGGCCATGGCTACACCTTC	CASSLAGQGGHGYTF
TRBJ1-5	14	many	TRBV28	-	TGTGCCAGCAGTGTCCAGGGGATCAATCAGCCCCAGCATTTT	CASSVQGINQPQHF
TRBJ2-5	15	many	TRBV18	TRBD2	TGTGCCAGCTCACCATTAGCGGGAGCGTCAGAGACCCAGTACTTC	CASSPLAGASETQYF
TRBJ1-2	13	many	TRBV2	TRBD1	TGTGCCAGCAGTGGGACAGGGGGACATGGCTACACCTTC	CASSGTGGHGYTF
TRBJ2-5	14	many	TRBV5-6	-	TGTGCCAGCAGCGCGGGACTTTCAGAGGAGACCCAGTACTTC	CASSAGLSEETQYF
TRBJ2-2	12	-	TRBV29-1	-	TGCAGCGTGGGGGCGGCGGCCGGGGAGCTGTTTTTT	CSVGAAAGELFF
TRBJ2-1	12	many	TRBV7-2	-	TGTGCCAGCAGCCAGACCAACAATGAGCAGTTCTTC	CASSQTNNEQFF
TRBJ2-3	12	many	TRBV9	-	TGTGCCAGCAGCCCGCAAACAAATACGCAGTATTTT	CASSPQTNTQYF
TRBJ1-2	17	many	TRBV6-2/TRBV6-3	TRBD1	TGTGCCAGCAGTTTCCGACAGGGGGCATCGGATTTGGATGGCTACACCTTC	CASSFRQGASDLDGYTF
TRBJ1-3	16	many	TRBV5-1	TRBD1	TGCGCCAGCAGCTTGGACGAGGGACAGGGTGGAAACACCATATATTTT	CASSLDEGQGGNTIYF
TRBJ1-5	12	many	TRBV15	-	TGTGCCACCAGCAGTAGCAATCAGCCCCAGCATTTT	CATSSSNQPQHF
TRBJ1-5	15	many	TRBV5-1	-	TGCGCCAGCAGCTTGGACGGTGGGGGCAATCAGCCCCAGCATTTT	CASSLDGGGNQPQHF
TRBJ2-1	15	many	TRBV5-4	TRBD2	TGTGCCAGCAGCTTGGGGACTAGCGATTACAATGAGCAGTTCTTC	CASSLGTSDYNEQFF
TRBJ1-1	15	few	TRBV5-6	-	TGTGCCAGCAGCTTGGCCCCGGGTTCCAACACTGAAGCTTTCTTT	CASSLAPGSNTEAFF
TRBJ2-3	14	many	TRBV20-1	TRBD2	TGCAGTGCCTTAGCGGGGCTATCCACAGATACGCAGTATTTT	CSALAGLSTDTQYF
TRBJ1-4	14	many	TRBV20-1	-	TGCAGTGCCATCTTTCAGGGAACTAATGAAAAACTGTTTTTT	CSAIFQGTNEKLFF
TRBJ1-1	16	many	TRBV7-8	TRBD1	TGTGCCAGCAGCAGCCGGGACAGGGATTCAAACACTGAAGCTTTCTTT	CASSSRDRDSNTEAFF
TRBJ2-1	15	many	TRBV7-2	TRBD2	TGTGCCAGCAGCTTAGCGGGAGGGCATTACAATGAGCAGTTCTTC	CASSLAGGHYNEQFF
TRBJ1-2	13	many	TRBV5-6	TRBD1	TGTGCCAGCAACTTACAGGGGAGGTATGGCTACACCTTC	CASNLQGRYGYTF
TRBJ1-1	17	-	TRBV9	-	TGTGCCAGCAGCCATAACATTGGGAGTCAGGTGATCACTGAAGCTTTCTTT	CASSHNIGSQVITEAFF
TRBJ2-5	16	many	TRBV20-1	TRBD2	TGCAGTGCTAGTAACGCGGGGGGCTCCAATGGAGAGACCCAGTACTTC	CSASNAGGSNGETQYF
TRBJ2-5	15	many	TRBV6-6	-	TGTGCCAGCAGTTCCTGGACAGCTGGGCCAGTGACCCAGTACTTC	CASSSWTAGPVTQYF
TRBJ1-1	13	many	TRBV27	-	TGTGCCAGCAAGATTTTCGGGAACACTGAAGCTTTCTTT	CASKIFGNTEAFF
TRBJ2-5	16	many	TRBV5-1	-	TGCGCCAGCAGCTTGGAGGCTTTCAACGGGGTAGAGACCCAGTACTTC	CASSLEAFNGVETQYF
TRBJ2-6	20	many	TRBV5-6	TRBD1	TGTGCCAGCAGTTCCTGGCGAACGGACAGGGGATACTCTGGGGCCAACGTCCTGACTTTC	CASSSWRTDRGYSGANVLTF
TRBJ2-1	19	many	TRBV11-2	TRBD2	TGTGCCAGCAGCTTGTGGTTGATTACGGGACTAGCTTCCTACAATGAGCAGTTCTTC	CASSLWLITGLASYNEQFF
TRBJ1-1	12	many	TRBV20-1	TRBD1	TGCAGTGCCTGGACAGGGGGCACTGAAGCTTTCTTT	CSAWTGGTEAFF
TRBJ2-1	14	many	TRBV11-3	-	TGTGCCAGCAGCTTAGGGAGGTCCAACAATGAGCAGTTCTTC	CASSLGRSNNEQFF
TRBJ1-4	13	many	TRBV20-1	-	TGCAGTGCCATACAGGTCTCTAATGAAAAACTGTTTTTT	CSAIQVSNEKLFF
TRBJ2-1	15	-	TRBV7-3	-	TGTGCCAGCAGCTTACAGGGAAGCTCCTACAATGAGCAGTTCTTC	CASSLQGSSYNEQFF
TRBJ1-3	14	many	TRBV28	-	TGTGCCAGCAGCCTTGATCAGTCTGGAAACACCATATATTTT	CASSLDQSGNTIYF
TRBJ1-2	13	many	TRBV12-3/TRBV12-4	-	TGTGCCAGCAGTTTAGTGAGAGGGTTGGGCTACACCTTC	CASSLVRGLGYTF
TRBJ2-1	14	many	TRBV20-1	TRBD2	TGCAGTGCTAGTCGGCTAGCGGGTTACAATGAGCAGTTCTTC	CSASRLAGYNEQFF
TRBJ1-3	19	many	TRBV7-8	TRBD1	TGTGCCAGCAGCTTAGTATTGACAGGGGGACTTACCTCTGGAAACACCATATATTTT	CASSLVLTGGLTSGNTIYF
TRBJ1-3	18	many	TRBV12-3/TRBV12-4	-	TGTGCCAGCAGTTTTGCTTCTACGGGCCTTCACTCTGGAAACACCATATATTTT	CASSFASTGLHSGNTIYF
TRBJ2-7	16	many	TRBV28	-	TGTGCCAGCAGAAATAAGGGGGGTTGGAGTCCCTACGAGCAGTACTTC	CASRNKGGWSPYEQYF
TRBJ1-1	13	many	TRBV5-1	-	TGCGCCAGCCACCACGGGACAACCACTGAAGCTTTCTTT	CASHHGTTTEAFF
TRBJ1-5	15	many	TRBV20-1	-	TGCAGTGCTAGAGGAGGGGGTTTTAGCAATCAGCCCCAGCATTTT	CSARGGGFSNQPQHF
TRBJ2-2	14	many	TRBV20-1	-	TGCAGTGCTCGAAAAAGCGAGAACACCGGGGAGCTGTTTTTT	CSARKSENTGELFF
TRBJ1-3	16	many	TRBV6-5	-	TGTGCCAGCAGTTTCACCGACAGGCTCGCTGGAAACACCATATATTTT	CASSFTDRLAGNTIYF
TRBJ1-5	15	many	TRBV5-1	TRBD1	TGCGCCAGCAGCCCGGACAGGGGTAGCAATCAGCCCCAGCATTTT	CASSPDRGSNQPQHF
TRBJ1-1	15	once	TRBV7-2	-	TGTGCCAGCAGCCCAAGTTCAGGGTTGAACACTGAAGCTTTCTTT	CASSPSSGLNTEAFF
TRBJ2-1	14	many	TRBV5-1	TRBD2	TGCGCCAGCAGCTTGGGGTTCGCGGGAGATGAGCAGTTCTTC	CASSLGFAGDEQFF
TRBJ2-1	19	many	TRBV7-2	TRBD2	TGTGCCAGCAGCTTAGGGGGAGTACTAGCGGGCCTTTCCTACAATGAGCAGTTCTTC	CASSLGGVLAGLSYNEQFF
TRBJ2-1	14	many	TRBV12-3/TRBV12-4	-	TGTGCCAGCAGTTTAGGGCGGAACTACAATGAGCAGTTCTTC	CASSLGRNYNEQFF